This T cell receptor (beta chain) was profiled in a study of CXCR3-negative and CXCR3-positive naive CD8 T cells. Sorting yielded triplicates of 300,000 to 350,000 cells for each CD8+ T cell subset. CD45RO-CCR7+CD27+CD95- expression identified naive CD8+ T cells. The TRB libraries of cDNA were built by UMI-labeled 5' RACE. TCRdb reprocessed the 5' RACE reads and reports one entry per CDR3 protein, with no DNA. The ten top clones account for 0.25% to 0.3%, within a sample of 130,000 to 150,000 distinct CDR3 sequences. Regarding the study as a whole: Naive CXCR3-positive cells had TRB CDR3s more hydrophobic than those of CXCR3-negative naive cells.

About this clonotype: Its antigen is undetermined.

Germline-derived CDR1 and CDR2 are LGHNA and YNFKEQ. The CDR3 extends over 12 amino acids. The chain carries TRBV4-2 and TRBJ2-1. The material sequenced was naive CXCR3+ CD8+ T cells from blood. The subset here: CD45RO-CCR7+CD27+CD95- naive CD8+ T cells expressing CXCR3 (TNR3+). The clonotype comes from a human donor in good health. Some clones in this sample may be carry-over from other donors' samples. The CDR3 protein is CASSQVYNGQFF.